This T cell receptor (beta chain) came from a study of cytomegalovirus exposure and HLA in healthy donors. V shed 4 bases and J 2 bases; nucleotides not matched to a gene: 9. CDR1 and CDR2 from the germline V gene are SGHNT and YYREEE (reference sequence). The CDR3 contains 16 residues. Use of 60 Vbeta and 13 Jbeta primers characterized the PCR. This table comes from immunoSEQ multiplex PCR, and its TCRdb copy is limited to in-frame clones, with some not included. The repertoire holds roughly 100,000 clones, more than 60% seen once, with about 2.2% in the top ten. The sequenced sample consisted of PBMCs. This clonotype was sampled from a man aged 25-45 years in good health and CMV-seronegative. This chain joins TRBV5-4 and TRBJ2-3, with TRBD1 matching 8 bases. The CDR3 sequence: CASSGADRGVTDTQYF. CDR3 DNA sequence: TGTGCCAGCAGCGGAGCAGACAGGGGTGTCACAGATACGCAGTATTTT.